This T cell receptor beta chain appears in the sequencing data of a study of Ad26.COV2.S vaccination and SARS-CoV-2 variants. Study-wide results and caveats: The breadth of spike-specific CD8+ and CD4+ T cell responses after vaccination was reportedly substantial.

Treatment defined: some 20 received Ad26.COV2.S at low or high dose, single or two shots; roughly five received placebo; per-sample allocation not given. On day 63 after the first injection, vaccine and placebo recipients gave samples. In Boston, an adult donor aged 18-55 years took part. This clone was observed a handful of times. Antigen unknown. The CDR3 sequence is 14 residues long. The V gene end was trimmed by 5 bases and the J gene end by 4 bases; junction bases not matched to a gene: 7. CDR1 and CDR2 (germline): MNHEY, SMNVEV (reference sequence). Only in-frame clones appear in the TCRdb table, and some are missing; sequencing was by immunoSEQ multiplex PCR. Of more than 400,000 clones detected, about 90% appear once; the ten largest clones hold about 1.7%.

The chain uses TRBV27 and TRBJ1-1; TRBD1 aligns across 7 bases. Sequences were derived from peripheral blood, sampled in a trial of Ad26.COV2.S vaccine versus placebo. This TCR was recovered from a person between 18 and 65 years old who received the Ad26.COV2.S COVID-19 vaccine or a placebo. This chain's CDR3 is CASSLGGPSTEAFF. Written as DNA, the CDR3 is TGTGCCAGCAGTCTAGGGGGCCCATCCACTGAAGCTTTCTTT.